One and the same sample provided the 15 T cell receptor beta chains below, sequenced in a study of response to subunit inactivated influenza vaccine. One entry per CDR3 protein results from TCRdb running MiXCR on the RT-PCR reads. The sample lists about 300,000 distinct CDR3 sequences, 20% to 25% occurring once. The sample here was PBMCs from blood, taken approximately 20 months after vaccination. These receptor sequences come from a man aged 50 to 69 who received an inactivated influenza vaccine.

This clonotype was detected only a few times. The CDR3 coding sequence is TGTGCCATCAGTGTTCTAAAAGGGGAGGGCTACACCTTC. Translating it yields CAISVLKGEGYTF. The chain has TRBV10-3 and TRBJ1-2; possibly TRBD1 for D (5 bases). Trimming pared 4 bases from V and 8 bases from J, leaving 14 bases between. The germline gives CDR1 ENHRY, CDR2 SYGVKD. CDR3 length: 13 amino acids.

This clonotype was seen at least ten times. At one end, the junction sequence differs from germline, possibly due to a read error. This chain connects TRBV7-9 to TRBJ1-1, with a weak D call TRBD1 (6 bases). The CDR3 has 10 amino acids. Germline values: CDR1 SEHNR, CDR2 FQNEAQ (reference sequence). CDR3 region: CASSSTGLVF. DNA of the CDR3: TGTGCCAGCAGCTCAACAGGGTTGGTCTTT. The full variable domain, in which reference TRBV7-9 and TRBJ1-1 provide the parts outside the CDR3, is DTGVSQNPRHKITKRGQNVTFRCDPISEHNRLYWYRQTLGQGPEFLTYFQNEAQLEKSRLLSDRFSAERPKGSFSTLEIQRTEQGDSAMYLCASSSTGLVFGQGTRLTVV.

In its sample, this clonotype was seen a few times. This chain uses TRBV5-5 with TRBJ2-5; perhaps TRBD2 as D (6 bases). Between the trimmed V and J ends, which lost 0 bases and 5 bases, there was a span of 14 bases. Germline CDR1 SGHKS, CDR2 YYEKEE (reference sequence). The CDR3 is 15 amino acids. The CDR3 loop is CASSLGLGDWETQYF. CDR3 bases: TGTGCCAGCAGCTTGGGATTGGGGGACTGGGAGACCCAGTACTTC. Filled out from reference TRBV5-5 and TRBJ2-5, the complete variable domain reads DAGVTQSPTHLIKTRGQQVTLRCSPISGHKSVSWYQQVLGQGPQFIFQYYEKEERGRGNFPDRFSARQFPNYSSELNVNALLLGDSALYLCASSLGLGDWETQYFGPGTRLLVL.

This chain connects TRBV20-1 to TRBJ1-2; possible D gene TRBD1, 5 bases. The ends were cut back, 1 base at V and 3 bases at J, with 18 bases in the middle. CDR3 length equals 16 residues. CDR1 is DFQATT and CDR2 is SNEGSKA in the germline V gene (reference sequence). The CDR3 coding sequence is TGCAGTGCTAGAGGCGCCCCCAGGGACGGCGACTATGGCTACACCTTC. Translated: CSARGAPRDGDYGYTF.

V is TRBV20-1 and J is TRBJ1-4; TRBD1 aligns across 9 bases. The CDR3 contains 14 residues. J gave up 8 bases and V 5 bases, and 9 bases lay outside the gene matches. The germline CDR1 and CDR2 sequences are DFQATT and SNEGSKA (reference sequence). The CDR3 sequence: CSAETGGAPEKLFF. The CDR3 DNA is TGCAGTGCTGAAACAGGGGGCGCACCCGAAAAACTGTTTTTT.

The chain is built from TRBV20-1 and TRBJ2-3; TRBD2 matches at 12 bases. J lost 8 bases, V lost 2 bases, and 8 bases had no gene match. The CDR3 loop spans 15 amino acids. Looked up from germline, CDR1 is DFQATT and CDR2 is SNEGSKA (reference sequence). CDR3 residues: CSARPELAGGSTQYF. In nucleotides, the CDR3 is TGCAGTGCTAGACCCGAACTAGCGGGAGGTTCTACGCAGTATTTT.

As DNA, the CDR3 is TGCGCCAGCAGCTTGGACGGACCCAGGAGCTCTGGAAACACCATATATTTT. As protein: CASSLDGPRSSGNTIYF. The chain combines TRBV5-1 with TRBJ1-3; no clear D. The CDR3 is made up of 17 amino acids. V was clipped by 0 bases and J by 0 bases, with 13 bases between them. The germline CDR1 and CDR2 sequences are SGHRS and YFSETQ.

This clonotype was seen a few times. As DNA, the CDR3 is TGCGCCAGCAGCCGCAACAGGGGTGGCACTGAAGCTTTCTTT. It encodes CASSRNRGGTEAFF. The chain employs TRBV4-3 and TRBJ1-1, with 7 bases fitting TRBD1. J gave up 4 bases and V 4 bases, and 6 bases lay outside the gene matches. Germline loops: CDR1 LGHNA, CDR2 YSLEER. The CDR3 runs to 14 residues.

The chain employs TRBV7-8 and TRBJ2-1; possible D gene TRBD2, 6 bases. Germline V CDR1 and CDR2: SGHVS, FQNEAQ. The CDR3 contains 16 residues. Trimming cost V 1 base and J 3 bases, with 13 bases left between them. CDR3 DNA: TGTGCCAGCAGCTTAGTGCAGCGGGCGTACTACAATGAGCAGTTCTTC. Residues: CASSLVQRAYYNEQFF.

The CDR3 reads CASSLEVAGGSDTQYF. In nucleotides, the CDR3 is TGTGCCAGCAGCTTGGAGGTAGCGGGAGGCTCAGATACGCAGTATTTT. V and J are TRBV5-6 and TRBJ2-3; 10 bases line up with TRBD2. The V gene's germline CDR1 is SGHDT and CDR2 YYEEEE. This CDR3 is built from 16 residues. The ends lost 0 bases at V and 4 bases at J; junction bases unmatched: 5.

This clonotype has a handful of counts. This CDR3 is CASSPQTVGEGYTF. The CDR3 DNA reads as TGTGCCAGCAGCCCTCAGACAGTTGGGGAAGGCTACACCTTC. V usage is TRBV7-8 and J usage is TRBJ1-2; D might be TRBD1 (5 bases). This CDR3 has 14 amino acids. V was shortened by 5 bases and J by 8 bases, with 18 bases between the two germline ends. Germline V gives CDR1 SGHVS, CDR2 FQNEAQ.

The chain links TRBV5-6 to TRBJ1-1; 8 bases fit TRBD1. The V gene end was trimmed by 0 bases and the J gene end by 3 bases; junction bases not matched to a gene: 4. Looked up from germline, CDR1 is SGHDT and CDR2 is YYEEEE. The CDR3 has 15 residues. The CDR3 sequence: CASSLVQGADTEAFF. In DNA, the CDR3 is TGTGCCAGCAGCTTGGTCCAGGGGGCGGACACTGAAGCTTTCTTT. Supplemented by reference TRBV5-6 and TRBJ1-1, the full variable domain reads DAGVTQSPTHLIKTRGQQVTLRCSPKSGHDTVSWYQQALGQGPQFIFQYYEEEERQRGNFPDRFSGHQFPNYSSELNVNALLLGDSALYLCASSLVQGADTEAFFGQGTRLTVV.

Remarks on this clonotype: Compared with germline, one end of the junction differs, possibly owing to a read error. The CDR3 is CASSVGGASTDTQYF. DNA for the CDR3: TGTGCCAGCAGTGTAGGCGGAGCTAGCACAGATACGCAGTATTTT. The gene calls are TRBV9 and TRBJ2-3; D uncertain. CDR1 SGDLS and CDR2 YYNGEE come from the germline V gene. The CDR3 sequence is 15 residues long.

The V call is TRBV7-9, the J call TRBJ2-7; D unresolved. Trimming cost V 6 bases and J 6 bases, with 9 bases left between them. Germline lookup yields CDR1 SEHNR and CDR2 FQNEAQ (reference sequence). The CDR3 is 11 amino acids. The CDR3 nucleotides are TGTGCCAGCAGTAAGGGTCTCGAGCAGTACTTC. It specifies CASSKGLEQYF.

This clonotype was detected a few times. The rearrangement joins TRBV11-2 to TRBJ2-5; D not certain. V was cut by 5 bases and J by 1 base, with 11 bases left in between. The CDR3 is made up of 14 amino acids. Germline CDR1 SGHAT, CDR2 FQNNGV. CDR3 region: CASSPNLAQETQYF. For the CDR3, the DNA is TGTGCCAGCAGCCCCAATCTGGCCCAAGAGACCCAGTACTTC.